The T cell receptor beta chain under discussion was sequenced for a study of somatic mutations in cytotoxic T cells in rheumatoid arthritis. This clone has a single count. Sequencing used immunoSEQ multiplex PCR; TCRdb keeps in-frame clones, though not all of them. The sample has 9,500 to 15,000 clones, less than 90% seen once. J was trimmed by 7 bases and V by 3 bases; bases with no gene match: 8. Germline assignment: CDR1 MGHRA and CDR2 YSYEKL. This CDR3 region has 14 residues. The chain is built from TRBV4-1 and TRBJ1-1, with 7 bases that match TRBD1. The clonotype originates from a woman between 55 and 75 years old in good health. Sequencing was carried out using CD8+ T cells sorted from blood. CDR3 DNA sequence: TGCGCCAGCAGCCACCCAACAGGGGAGAGTGAAGCTTTCTTT. It specifies CASSHPTGESEAFF.